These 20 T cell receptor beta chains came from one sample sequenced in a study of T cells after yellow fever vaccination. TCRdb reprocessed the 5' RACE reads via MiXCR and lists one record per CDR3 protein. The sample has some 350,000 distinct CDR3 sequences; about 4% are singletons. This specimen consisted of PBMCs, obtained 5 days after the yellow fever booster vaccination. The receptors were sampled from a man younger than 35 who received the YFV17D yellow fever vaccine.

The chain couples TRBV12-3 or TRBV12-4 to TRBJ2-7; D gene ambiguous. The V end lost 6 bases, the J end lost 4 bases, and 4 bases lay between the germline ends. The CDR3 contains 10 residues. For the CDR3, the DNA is TGTGCCAGCAGAAGATACGAGCAGTACGTC. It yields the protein CASRRYEQYV.

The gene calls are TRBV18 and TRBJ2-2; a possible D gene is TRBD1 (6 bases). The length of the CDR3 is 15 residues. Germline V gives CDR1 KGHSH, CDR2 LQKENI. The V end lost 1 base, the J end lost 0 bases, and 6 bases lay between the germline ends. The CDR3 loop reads CASSPRGPNTGELFF. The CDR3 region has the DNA TGTGCCAGCTCACCACGGGGGCCGAACACCGGGGAGCTGTTTTTT. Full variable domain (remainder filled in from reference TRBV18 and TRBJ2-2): NAGVMQNPRHLVRRRGQEARLRCSPMKGHSHVYWYRQLPEEGLKFMVYLQKENIIDESGMPKERFSAEFPKEGPSILRIQQVVRGDSAAYFCASSPRGPNTGELFFGEGSRLTVL.

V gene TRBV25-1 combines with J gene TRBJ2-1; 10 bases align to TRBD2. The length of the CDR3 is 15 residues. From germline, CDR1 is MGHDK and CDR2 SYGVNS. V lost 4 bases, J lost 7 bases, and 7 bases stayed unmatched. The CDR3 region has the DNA TGTGCCAGCAGTGGTCAGCGGGGGGGCCGGAATGAGCAGTTCTTC. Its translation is CASSGQRGGRNEQFF.

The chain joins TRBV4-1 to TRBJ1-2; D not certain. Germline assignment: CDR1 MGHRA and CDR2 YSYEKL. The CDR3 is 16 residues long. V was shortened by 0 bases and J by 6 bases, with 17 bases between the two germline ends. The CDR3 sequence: CASSQDPDGRIDGYTF. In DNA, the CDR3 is TGCGCCAGCAGCCAAGATCCAGACGGACGAATAGATGGCTACACCTTC.

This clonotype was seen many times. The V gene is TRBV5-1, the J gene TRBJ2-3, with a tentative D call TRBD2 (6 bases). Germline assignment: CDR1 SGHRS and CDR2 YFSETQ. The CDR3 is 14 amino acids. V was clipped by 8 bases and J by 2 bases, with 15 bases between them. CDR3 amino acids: CASRTDYFTDTQYF. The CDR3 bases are TGCGCCAGTAGGACGGACTACTTCACAGATACGCAGTATTTT.

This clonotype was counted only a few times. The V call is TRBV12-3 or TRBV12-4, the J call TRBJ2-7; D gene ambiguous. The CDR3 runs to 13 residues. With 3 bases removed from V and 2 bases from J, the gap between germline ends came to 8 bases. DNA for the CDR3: TGTGCCAGCAGTTTCACAGATACCTACGAGCAGTACGTC. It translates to CASSFTDTYEQYV.

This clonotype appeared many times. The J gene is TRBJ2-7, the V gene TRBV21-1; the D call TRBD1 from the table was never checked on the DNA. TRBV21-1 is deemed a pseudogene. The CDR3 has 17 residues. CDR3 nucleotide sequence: TGTGCCAGCAGCACACACCCATGGGCGACAGTGGTCAACGAGCAGTACGTC. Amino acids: CASSTHPWATVVNEQYV.

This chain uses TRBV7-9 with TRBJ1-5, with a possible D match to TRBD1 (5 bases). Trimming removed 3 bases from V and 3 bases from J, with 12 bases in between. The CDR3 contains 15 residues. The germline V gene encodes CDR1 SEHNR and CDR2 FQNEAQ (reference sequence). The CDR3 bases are TGTGCCAGCAGCTTGCAGGGAGTTCCCAATCAGCCCCAGCATTTT. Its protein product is CASSLQGVPNQPQHF.

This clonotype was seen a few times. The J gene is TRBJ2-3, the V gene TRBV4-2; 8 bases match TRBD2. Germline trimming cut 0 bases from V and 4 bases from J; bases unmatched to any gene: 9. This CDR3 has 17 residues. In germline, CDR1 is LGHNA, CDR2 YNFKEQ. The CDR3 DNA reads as TGTGCCAGCAGCCAAGAACCGAGCGGGGGAAGCGCAGATACGCAGTATTTT. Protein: CASSQEPSGGSADTQYF.

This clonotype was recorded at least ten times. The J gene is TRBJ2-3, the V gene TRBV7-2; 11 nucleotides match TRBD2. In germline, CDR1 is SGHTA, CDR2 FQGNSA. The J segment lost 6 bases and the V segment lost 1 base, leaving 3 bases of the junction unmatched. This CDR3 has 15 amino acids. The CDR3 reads CASSLGLAGRDTQYF. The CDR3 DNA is TGTGCCAGCAGCTTAGGACTAGCGGGGAGGGATACGCAGTATTTT.

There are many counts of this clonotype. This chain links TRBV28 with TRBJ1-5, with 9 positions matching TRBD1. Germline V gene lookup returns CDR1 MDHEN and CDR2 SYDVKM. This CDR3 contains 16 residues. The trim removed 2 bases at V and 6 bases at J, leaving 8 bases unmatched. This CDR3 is CASSLLWGQGRQPQHF. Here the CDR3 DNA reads TGTGCCAGCAGTTTACTCTGGGGACAGGGACGTCAGCCCCAGCATTTT.

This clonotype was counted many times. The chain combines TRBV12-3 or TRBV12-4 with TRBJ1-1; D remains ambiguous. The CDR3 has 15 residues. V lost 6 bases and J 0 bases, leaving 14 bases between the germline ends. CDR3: CASRIEGGLNTEAFF. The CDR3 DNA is TGTGCCAGCAGAATAGAGGGAGGCTTGAACACTGAAGCTTTCTTT.

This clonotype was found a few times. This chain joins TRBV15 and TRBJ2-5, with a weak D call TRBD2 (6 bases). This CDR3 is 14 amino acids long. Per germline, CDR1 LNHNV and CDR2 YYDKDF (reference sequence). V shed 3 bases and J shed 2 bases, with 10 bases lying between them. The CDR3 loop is CATSRGLSQETQYF. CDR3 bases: TGTGCCACCAGCAGGGGACTGAGTCAAGAGACCCAGTACTTC.

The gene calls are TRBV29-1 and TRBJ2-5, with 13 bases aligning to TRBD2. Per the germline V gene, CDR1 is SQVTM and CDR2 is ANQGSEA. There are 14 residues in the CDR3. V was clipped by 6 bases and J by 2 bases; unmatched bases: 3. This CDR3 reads CSVEGLAGQETQYF. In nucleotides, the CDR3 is TGCAGCGTGGAGGGACTAGCGGGGCAAGAGACCCAGTACTTC.

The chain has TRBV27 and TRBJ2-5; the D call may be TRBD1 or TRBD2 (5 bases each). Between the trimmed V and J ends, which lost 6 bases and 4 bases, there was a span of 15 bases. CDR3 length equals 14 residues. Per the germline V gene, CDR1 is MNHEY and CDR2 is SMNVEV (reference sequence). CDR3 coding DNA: TGTGCCAGCAGCCCCGGGGCATGGGGAGAGACCCAGTACTTC. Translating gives CASSPGAWGETQYF.

Here the CDR3 DNA reads TGTGCCAGCAGCTTAATTGGAGGGACAGGGAACCACGAGCAGTACTTC. Residues: CASSLIGGTGNHEQYF. The chain links TRBV7-8 to TRBJ2-7; 9 bases align to TRBD1. The CDR3 loop spans 16 amino acids. J gave up 5 bases and V 2 bases, and 10 bases lay outside the gene matches. The germline gives CDR1 SGHVS, CDR2 FQNEAQ.

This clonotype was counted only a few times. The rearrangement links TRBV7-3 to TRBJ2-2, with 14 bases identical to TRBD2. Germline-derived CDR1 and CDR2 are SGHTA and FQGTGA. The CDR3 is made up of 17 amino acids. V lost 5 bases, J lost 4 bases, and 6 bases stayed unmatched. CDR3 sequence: CASSKGLAGAFTGELFF. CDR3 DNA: TGTGCCAGCAGCAAGGGACTAGCGGGGGCCTTCACCGGGGAGCTGTTTTTT. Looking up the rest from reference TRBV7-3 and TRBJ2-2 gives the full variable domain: GAGVSQTPSNKVTEKGKYVELRCDPISGHTALYWYRQSLGQGPEFLIYFQGTGAADDSGLPNDRFFAVRPEGSVSTLKIQRTERGDSAVYLCASSKGLAGAFTGELFFGEGSRLTVL.

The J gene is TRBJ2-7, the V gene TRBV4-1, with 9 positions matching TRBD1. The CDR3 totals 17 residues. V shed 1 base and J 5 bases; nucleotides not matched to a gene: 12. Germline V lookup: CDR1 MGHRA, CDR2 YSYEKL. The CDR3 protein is CASSQVGATGGLHEQYF. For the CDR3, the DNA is TGCGCCAGCAGCCAAGTAGGCGCGACAGGGGGTCTCCACGAGCAGTACTTC.

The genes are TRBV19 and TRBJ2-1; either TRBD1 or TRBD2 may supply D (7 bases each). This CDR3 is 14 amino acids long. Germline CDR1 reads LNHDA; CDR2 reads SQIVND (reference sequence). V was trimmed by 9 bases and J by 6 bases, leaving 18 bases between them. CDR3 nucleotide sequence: TGTGCCAGCCACAGGCAGGGGGGGTCCAATGAGCAGTTCTTC. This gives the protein CASHRQGGSNEQFF.

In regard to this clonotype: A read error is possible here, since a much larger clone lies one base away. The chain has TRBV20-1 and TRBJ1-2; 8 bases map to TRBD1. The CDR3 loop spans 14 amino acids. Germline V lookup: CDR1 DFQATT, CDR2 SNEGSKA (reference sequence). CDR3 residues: CSARDPGGNYSYTF. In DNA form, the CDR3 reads TGCAGTGCTAGAGATCCAGGGGGCAACTATAGCTACACCTTC.